This T cell receptor beta chain originates from a study of cytotoxic CD8 clonotypes in ibrutinib-treated CLL. Generated by immunoSEQ multiplex PCR, the TCRdb table keeps only in-frame clones and is missing some. The sample records about 27,000 clones, approximately 68% being singletons. The CDR3 is 13 residues long. The rearrangement joins TRBV21-1 to TRBJ2-7; the table's D call, TRBD1, was not checked against the DNA. TRBV21-1 is deemed a pseudogene. Sequenced here: PBMCs, sampled after 24 months of ibrutinib treatment. This TCR came from a human donor with chronic lymphocytic leukemia. The CDR3 DNA reads as TGTGCCAGCATGGGCAGGACAGAATACGAGCAGTACTTC. Translating gives CASMGRTEYEQYF.